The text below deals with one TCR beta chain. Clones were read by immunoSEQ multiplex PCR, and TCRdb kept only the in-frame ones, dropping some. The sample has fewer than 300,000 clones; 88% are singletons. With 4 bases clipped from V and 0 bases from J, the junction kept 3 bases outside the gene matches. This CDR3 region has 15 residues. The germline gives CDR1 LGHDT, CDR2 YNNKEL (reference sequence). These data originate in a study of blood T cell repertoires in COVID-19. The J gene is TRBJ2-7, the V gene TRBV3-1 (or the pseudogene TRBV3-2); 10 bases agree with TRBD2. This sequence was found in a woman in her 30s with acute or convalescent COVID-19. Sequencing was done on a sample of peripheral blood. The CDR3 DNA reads TGTGCCAGCAGCCCAACTAGCGGGATCTCCTACGAGCAGTACTTC. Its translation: CASSPTSGISYEQYF.